These 23 T cell receptor beta chains originate from one sample sequenced in a study of beta chain features in type 1 diabetes listed by TCRdb under 2018. Antigen specificity for these receptors is unknown. The paper's findings and limits, for the study overall: A moderate but significant shortening of TCRB CDR3 length was observed in type 1 diabetes patients in all four CD4+ subsets.

Libraries were constructed by the immunoSEQ multiplex PCR assay. The entire isolated RNA was reverse transcribed using the High Capacity cDNA Reverse Transcription Kit, and thus expressed TCRB transcripts were sequenced. This immuneACCESS table, as held by TCRdb, lists in-frame sequences with V and J called but not all clones. Of the missing ones, under half trace to an unresolved V gene in checked studies; the others have no known cause. The sample data list nearly 700,000 clones, and around 15% of these were observed just once. Approximately 0.02% of the sample goes to the ten largest clones. Source material: naive CD4+ T cells from blood. Interpreted using the paper, the cell subset or site label stands for: true naive CD4+ T cells. The origin of the receptors is a man between 18 and 29 years old with type 1 diabetes.

The rearrangement links TRBV28 to TRBJ1-1, with unresolved D. Trimming took off 8 bases at V and 6 bases at J, with 10 bases between the two ends. This CDR3 contains 11 residues. Looked up from germline, CDR1 is MDHEN and CDR2 is SYDVKM. CDR3 sequence: CASSRSPEAFF. The CDR3 DNA is TGTGCCAGCTCTCGAAGTCCTGAAGCTTTCTTT.

The J gene is TRBJ2-7, the V gene TRBV9; TRBD1 aligns across 7 bases. Unmatched junction bases numbered 7, after V lost 4 bases and J lost 0 bases. Germline V lookup: CDR1 SGDLS, CDR2 YYNGEE. This CDR3 has 15 amino acids. The CDR3 sequence is CASSPRTGSSYEQYF. The DNA for the CDR3 is TGTGCCAGCAGCCCACGGACAGGTAGCTCCTACGAGCAGTACTTC.

Only a few counts were recorded for this clone. This chain links TRBV30 with TRBJ1-2, with D tentatively TRBD1 (5 bases). The length of the CDR3 is 14 residues. V was shortened by 1 base and J by 4 bases, with 13 bases between the two germline ends. CDR1 is GTSNPN and CDR2 is SVGIG in the germline V gene (reference sequence). CDR3 sequence (DNA): TGTGCCTGGAGTGGAGCCCCTGGGGCCTATGGCTACACCTTC. This sequence encodes CAWSGAPGAYGYTF.

The rearrangement joins TRBV6-5 to TRBJ1-1; D is uncertain. The CDR3 loop spans 13 amino acids. V lost 6 bases and J 1 base, leaving 9 bases between the germline ends. Germline CDR1 reads MNHEY; CDR2 reads SVGAGI. CDR3 nucleotide sequence: TGTGCCAGCAGGGAAAGGCAGAACACTGAAGCTTTCTTT. This encodes CASRERQNTEAFF.

There are a few counts of this clone. This chain uses TRBV10-3 with TRBJ2-1; the match to TRBD1 covers 7 bases. Germline V gene data show CDR1 as ENHRY and CDR2 as SYGVKD. The CDR3 has 21 amino acids. V shed 2 bases, J shed 0 bases, and the junction held 19 bases outside the gene matches. The CDR3 bases are TGTGCCATCAGTGAGCCCCCCCCGGGACAGCTCGAGTTCAGCTCCTACAATGAGCAGTTCTTC. Protein product: CAISEPPPGQLEFSSYNEQFF.

This clone was counted between two and nine times. This rearrangement joins TRBV19 to TRBJ2-7, with a tentative D call TRBD2 (5 bases). With 5 bases removed from V and 4 bases from J, the gap between germline ends came to 9 bases. The CDR3 runs to 12 residues. Germline V gene lookup returns CDR1 LNHDA and CDR2 SQIVND (reference sequence). Written as DNA, the CDR3 is TGTGCCAGTAGTCCCGGAGGATACGAGCAGTACTTC. Protein sequence: CASSPGGYEQYF.

This clone was seen more than once but under ten times. V is TRBV7-2 and J is TRBJ1-3; 7 bases line up with TRBD1. V was clipped by 5 bases and J by 1 base; unmatched bases: 5. Germline V gene data show CDR1 as SGHTA and CDR2 as FQGNSA. CDR3 length equals 15 residues. DNA for the CDR3: TGTGCCAGCAGCCCTTACAGGGGATCTGGAAACACCATATATTTT. This gives the protein CASSPYRGSGNTIYF.

This clone appeared a few times. The chain has TRBV5-4 and TRBJ2-5; TRBD1 matches at 11 bases. The V gene's germline CDR1 is SGHNT and CDR2 YYREEE (reference sequence). The CDR3 runs to 18 residues. V was pared by 3 bases and J by 2 bases, with 12 bases of the junction left unmatched. CDR3 loop: CASSSFLAGTGGQETQYF. CDR3 nucleotides: TGTGCCAGCAGCTCCTTTCTGGCCGGGACAGGGGGGCAAGAGACCCAGTACTTC. Variable domain in full (rest from reference TRBV5-4 and TRBJ2-5): ETGVTQSPTHLIKTRGQQVTLRCSSQSGHNTVSWYQQALGQGPQFIFQYYREEENGRGNFPPRFSGLQFPNYSSELNVNALELDDSALYLCASSSFLAGTGGQETQYFGPGTRLLVL.

This clone was detected once. The genes are TRBV30 and TRBJ1-4; D gene ambiguous. This CDR3 is 13 amino acids long. V was shortened by 5 bases and J by 3 bases, with 10 bases between the two germline ends. The germline V gene encodes CDR1 GTSNPN and CDR2 SVGIG (reference sequence). The CDR3 DNA follows: TGTGCCTGGGTGGGGAGACCTAATGAAAAACTGTTTTTT. This sequence encodes CAWVGRPNEKLFF.

The chain has TRBV11-2 and TRBJ2-5; either TRBD1 or TRBD2 may fit D (6 bases each). The V end lost 1 base, the J end lost 4 bases, and 16 bases lay between the germline ends. CDR1 and CDR2 (germline): SGHAT, FQNNGV. This CDR3 comprises 16 residues. The CDR3 bases are TGTGCCAGCAGCTTAGGGAGTGGGGGGCTGGTAGAGACCCAGTACTTC. It is translated as CASSLGSGGLVETQYF. Supplemented by reference TRBV11-2 and TRBJ2-5, the full variable domain reads EAGVAQSPRYKIIEKRQSVAFWCNPISGHATLYWYQQILGQGPKLLIQFQNNGVVDDSQLPKDRFSAERLKGVDSTLKIQPAKLEDSAVYLCASSLGSGGLVETQYFGPGTRLLVL.

This clone was counted only a few times. The V call is TRBV5-4, the J call TRBJ2-3; D might be TRBD2 (5 bases). Germline CDR1 is SGHNT and CDR2 is YYREEE (reference sequence). Trimming took off 3 bases at V and 6 bases at J, with 17 bases between the two ends. The CDR3 runs 15 residues. The CDR3 loop is CASSWFGVLMDTQYF. The CDR3 nucleotides are TGTGCCAGCAGCTGGTTCGGGGTCCTGATGGATACGCAGTATTTT. Filled out from reference TRBV5-4 and TRBJ2-3, the complete variable domain reads ETGVTQSPTHLIKTRGQQVTLRCSSQSGHNTVSWYQQALGQGPQFIFQYYREEENGRGNFPPRFSGLQFPNYSSELNVNALELDDSALYLCASSWFGVLMDTQYFGPGTRLTVL.

The rearrangement joins TRBV28 to TRBJ2-7; D is uncertain. Trimming pared 4 bases from V and 4 bases from J, leaving 14 bases between. The V gene's germline CDR1 is MDHEN and CDR2 SYDVKM. There are 14 residues in the CDR3. CDR3 DNA: TGTGCCAGCAGTTCCCCAGGTCCCGTTTACGAGCAGTACTTC. Encoded protein: CASSSPGPVYEQYF.

V usage is TRBV6-6 and J usage is TRBJ2-2, with D perhaps matching TRBD2 (5 bases). V was shortened by 2 bases and J by 4 bases, with 14 bases between the two germline ends. The germline V gene encodes CDR1 MNHNY and CDR2 SVGAGI (reference sequence). The CDR3 length is 16 residues. CDR3 amino acids: CASSYGAGLSTGELFF. The CDR3, as DNA: TGTGCCAGCAGTTACGGTGCGGGCTTGAGCACCGGGGAGCTGTTTTTT.

The V and J genes are TRBV5-4 and TRBJ1-5, with TRBD1 identical over 7 bases. This CDR3 region has 15 residues. Germline V gene data show CDR1 as SGHNT and CDR2 as YYREEE (reference sequence). Losses at the gene ends were 0 bases for V and 2 bases for J; bases not matched to a gene: 2. The CDR3 bases are TGTGCCAGCAGCTTGGAAGGGGGCGGCAATCAGCCCCAGCATTTT. It codes for CASSLEGGGNQPQHF.

The CDR3 here is CASSLGGAVNSPLHF. CDR3 nucleotide sequence: TGTGCCAGCAGTTTAGGGGGAGCGGTAAATTCACCCCTCCACTTT. This chain uses TRBV27 with TRBJ1-6; D is possibly TRBD1 (5 bases). CDR1 and CDR2 from the germline V gene are MNHEY and SMNVEV (reference sequence). V was shortened by 2 bases and J by 7 bases, with 12 bases between the two germline ends. The CDR3 consists of 15 residues.

The gene calls are TRBV5-4 and TRBJ1-4; a possible D gene is TRBD1 (6 bases). This CDR3 is 15 amino acids long. From germline, CDR1 is SGHNT and CDR2 YYREEE (reference sequence). V was cut by 4 bases and J by 3 bases, with 13 bases left in between. In DNA form, the CDR3 reads TGTGCCAGCAGCAACCCGACAGGACCTAATGAAAAACTGTTTTTT. Protein product: CASSNPTGPNEKLFF.

The J gene is TRBJ2-4, the V gene TRBV2, with 10 nucleotides matching TRBD2. CDR1 and CDR2 from the germline V gene are SNHLY and FYNNEI. Germline trimming cut 6 bases from V and 2 bases from J; bases unmatched to any gene: 19. The CDR3 loop spans 20 amino acids. The DNA of the CDR3 is TGTGCCAGCAGCATCCTTGCTAGCGGGGGCCTGGGGGACACCAAAAACATTCAGTACTTC. Its protein is CASSILASGGLGDTKNIQYF.

In the case of this clone: The sample carries other DNA sequences with the same CDR3. The chain combines TRBV2 with TRBJ1-1, with TRBD1 identical over 8 bases. Germline-derived CDR1 and CDR2 are SNHLY and FYNNEI. Trimming cost V 3 bases and J 0 bases; bases outside gene matches: 0. The CDR3 is made up of 14 amino acids. The CDR3 loop is CASSEDRVNTEAFF. For the CDR3, the DNA is TGTGCCAGCAGTGAGGACAGGGTGAACACTGAAGCTTTCTTT.

The chain has TRBV5-6 and TRBJ2-7; D perhaps matches TRBD1 (5 bases). The CDR3 loop spans 13 amino acids. The germline V gene encodes CDR1 SGHDT and CDR2 YYEEEE. V lost 0 bases and J 3 bases, leaving 7 bases between the germline ends. The CDR3 loop is CASSLATDYEQYF. Written as DNA, the CDR3 is TGTGCCAGCAGCTTGGCGACAGACTACGAGCAGTACTTC.

The rearrangement links TRBV18 to TRBJ1-1; 8 bases are a match to TRBD1. The CDR3 length is 16 residues. Trimming cost V 5 bases and J 0 bases; bases outside gene matches: 8. Germline lookup yields CDR1 KGHSH and CDR2 LQKENI. The CDR3 bases are TGTGCCAGCTCAAAGGGACAGGCGCGGGTGAACACTGAAGCTTTCTTT. Translation gives CASSKGQARVNTEAFF.

J is TRBJ1-4 and V is TRBV30, with D possibly matching TRBD1 (6 bases). Germline CDR1 GTSNPN, CDR2 SVGIG (reference sequence). Trimming took 2 bases from V and 8 from J, leaving 21 bases between them. This CDR3 region has 16 residues. The CDR3: CAWSPTGAPGEEKLFF. DNA for the CDR3: TGTGCCTGGAGTCCGACGGGGGCCCCCGGAGAGGAAAAACTGTTTTTT.

The CDR3 protein is CASTLIQTEAFF. The CDR3 DNA sequence: TGTGCCAGCACCCTTATCCAGACTGAAGCTTTCTTT. The genes are TRBV6-1 and TRBJ1-1, with D hard to call. Germline V gives CDR1 MNHNS, CDR2 SASEGT. This CDR3 has 12 amino acids. V lost 7 bases to trimming and J lost 5 bases, with 11 bases between them.

Points on this clone: Other DNA sequences in this specimen translate into the identical CDR3. This sequence joins TRBV7-9 and TRBJ2-6; a weak D match, TRBD2 (6 bases). The germline V gene has CDR1 SEHNR and CDR2 FQNEAQ (reference sequence). Trimming took off 2 bases at V and 4 bases at J, with 9 bases between the two ends. The CDR3 is 15 residues long. The CDR3 DNA reads as TGTGCCAGCAGCTTAAGCGGGTCCGGGGCCAACGTCCTGACTTTC. This codes for CASSLSGSGANVLTF. Based on the CDR3 plus reference TRBV7-9 and TRBJ2-6, the full variable domain is DTGVSQNPRHKITKRGQNVTFRCDPISEHNRLYWYRQTLGQGPEFLTYFQNEAQLEKSRLLSDRFSAERPKGSFSTLEIQRTEQGDSAMYLCASSLSGSGANVLTFGAGSRLTVL.